This is a list of T cell receptor beta chains from one sample in a study of PD-1 blockade in classical Hodgkin lymphoma. Method: immunoSEQ multiplex PCR; TCRdb's copy keeps in-frame clones and lacks some. The repertoire consists of about 41,000 clones, with over 70% occurring once and the leading ten covering more than 20%. The sequencing used peripheral blood mononuclear cells (PBMCs), collected at baseline. Source of these receptors: a human donor with classical Hodgkin lymphoma. The CDR3 runs from the conserved cysteine through the conserved F or W. D genes are given only for firm matches.

J,D,V,CDR3
TRBJ2-6,.,TRBV10-3,CAISDRLGGEAGANVLTF
TRBJ1-1,TRBD1,TRBV7-9,CASRGQGAPTEAFF
TRBJ2-1,.,TRBV30,CAWTSVLGNEQFF
TRBJ2-7,.,TRBV7-8,CASSLAELNYEQYF
TRBJ2-5,.,TRBV7-9,CASSFGEETQYF
TRBJ2-7,TRBD2,TRBV7-9,CASSLAGGKDEQYF
TRBJ1-5,.,TRBV6-5,CASSYDPSTNQPQHF
TRBJ2-7,.,TRBV27,CASSPGWKYEQYF
TRBJ1-5,.,TRBV28,CASSFRLLSQPQHF
TRBJ1-2,TRBD1,TRBV27,CASSRFATGGKYGYTF
TRBJ1-5,.,TRBV19,CASSIVSALHNQPQHF
TRBJ2-7,TRBD1,TRBV18,CASSLTFPGGLYEQYF
TRBJ2-1,.,TRBV6-5,CASRWGDRYNEQFF
TRBJ2-1,.,TRBV30,CAWSVRDEQFF
TRBJ1-2,.,TRBV6-5,CASSYDGASANYGYTF
TRBJ2-1,.,TRBV14,CASSTRQVYNEQFF
TRBJ2-1,TRBD2,TRBV19,CASSGRLAGGDEQFF
TRBJ2-7,.,TRBV7-3,CASSPRQSYEQYF
TRBJ2-7,.,TRBV27,CASSFPSRVAYEQYF
TRBJ1-2,TRBD1,TRBV19,CASIRTGGEVSGYTF
TRBJ1-1,.,TRBV27,CASSSLRGRNTEAFF
TRBJ1-4,.,TRBV27,CASSLSIGAATNEKLFF
TRBJ2-5,.,TRBV2,CASRLESGTQYF